This entry lists 23 T cell receptor beta chains sequenced from one sample in a study of technical replicates of blood from a few donors. Data came from immunoSEQ multiplex PCR; TCRdb stores just in-frame clones and leaves some out. Of some 90,000 clones in the sample, approximately 95% are singletons; the top ten hold about 0.36%. The sample consisted of T cells isolated from PBMCs. The receptors were gathered from a human donor in good health.

The chain recombines TRBV10-3 with TRBJ2-7, with TRBD2 matching 8 bases. Unmatched junction bases numbered 1, after V lost 6 bases and J lost 3 bases. The CDR3 contains 12 residues. Germline values: CDR1 ENHRY, CDR2 SYGVKD. The CDR3 here is CAISRGGYEQYF. The CDR3 coding sequence is TGTGCCATCAGCCGGGGGGGCTACGAGCAGTACTTC.

This clone showed up just once. This rearrangement joins TRBV19 to TRBJ2-3; D is possibly TRBD2 (6 bases). The CDR3 is made up of 13 amino acids. Trimming pared 7 bases from V and 1 base from J, leaving 9 bases between. Looked up from germline, CDR1 is LNHDA and CDR2 is SQIVND (reference sequence). Here the CDR3 reads CASKRVGTDTQYF. The CDR3 nucleotides are TGTGCCAGTAAGCGGGTAGGCACAGATACGCAGTATTTT.

The V call is TRBV6-5, the J call TRBJ2-3; D gene uncertain. Germline V gives CDR1 MNHEY, CDR2 SVGAGI. The ends were cut back, 4 bases at V and 5 bases at J, with 4 bases in the middle. The CDR3 is 11 amino acids. CDR3 in DNA: TGTGCCAGCAGTTCACTAGATACGCAGTATTTT. This gives the protein CASSSLDTQYF.

The gene calls are TRBV9 and TRBJ2-3; D may be TRBD2 (5 bases). This CDR3 is built from 17 residues. With 0 bases removed from V and 0 bases from J, the gap between germline ends came to 14 bases. In germline, CDR1 is SGDLS, CDR2 YYNGEE. CDR3 sequence (DNA): TGTGCCAGCAGCGTAGGCCCGCTTAGCGCAAGCACAGATACGCAGTATTTT. This sequence encodes CASSVGPLSASTDTQYF.

The chain carries TRBV5-1 and TRBJ2-7; D possibly corresponds to TRBD2 (6 bases). The CDR3 covers 14 residues. V shed 2 bases and J shed 3 bases, with 12 bases lying between them. Germline V gene lookup returns CDR1 SGHRS and CDR2 YFSETQ. The DNA for the CDR3 is TGCGCCAGCAGCTTTCAGGGAGGCCTCTACGAGCAGTACTTC. Protein product: CASSFQGGLYEQYF.

The chain employs TRBV5-4 and TRBJ2-7; 8 bases match TRBD1. The CDR3 runs 13 residues. V trimming: 5 bases; J trimming: 6 bases; junction bases outside the gene matches: 7. Germline assignment: CDR1 SGHNT and CDR2 YYREEE (reference sequence). The DNA for the CDR3 is TGTGCCAGCAGACAGGGGGAAGGAGGCGAGCAGTACTTC. Its protein product is CASRQGEGGEQYF.

This chain uses TRBV5-1 with TRBJ2-7; D may be TRBD2 (6 bases). V shed 3 bases and J shed 0 bases, with 10 bases lying between them. This CDR3 has 14 amino acids. Germline loops: CDR1 SGHRS, CDR2 YFSETQ. The CDR3 loop reads CASSYLASSYEQYF. In nucleotides, the CDR3 is TGCGCCAGCAGCTATCTAGCGAGCTCCTACGAGCAGTACTTC. The complete variable domain, with remaining parts taken from reference TRBV5-1 and TRBJ2-7, reads KAGVTQTPRYLIKTRGQQVTLSCSPISGHRSVSWYQQTPGQGLQFLFEYFSETQRNKGNFPGRFSGRQFSNSRSEMNVSTLELGDSALYLCASSYLASSYEQYFGPGTRLTVT.

The chain is built from TRBV1 and TRBJ1-5; the D segment call TRBD1 is taken from the table without a DNA check. TRBV1 is given as a pseudogene. The CDR3 runs 11 residues. The CDR3 sequence is CTSSQVHTQHF. In nucleotides, the CDR3 is TGCACCAGCAGCCAAGTACATACCCAGCATTTT.

The table lists this clone with a count of one. The rearrangement uses TRBV18 and TRBJ1-5; D unclear. Deletions cut 3 bases from V and 0 bases from J, with 6 bases between. This CDR3 has 14 residues. Germline CDR1 is KGHSH and CDR2 is LQKENI. In DNA form, the CDR3 reads TGTGCCAGCTCACCTGGAGATAGCAATCAGCCCCAGCATTTT. This gives the protein CASSPGDSNQPQHF.

This rearrangement joins TRBV19 to TRBJ2-2, with no clear D. Trimming shortened V by 6 bases and J by 4 bases, and 6 bases separated the two germline ends. Germline V CDR1 and CDR2: LNHDA, SQIVND (reference sequence). The CDR3 sequence is 12 residues long. The CDR3 region has the DNA TGTGCCAGTAGCAGTGGCACCGGGGAGCTGTTTTTT. Protein sequence: CASSSGTGELFF.

This chain links TRBV19 with TRBJ2-3; D uncertain. The germline V gene has CDR1 LNHDA and CDR2 SQIVND (reference sequence). Trimming removed 7 bases at V and 2 bases at J, with 10 bases between. This CDR3 contains 13 residues. CDR3: CASTPGSTDTQYF. CDR3 DNA sequence: TGTGCCAGTACCCCAGGATCCACAGATACGCAGTATTTT. Based on the CDR3 plus reference TRBV19 and TRBJ2-3, the full variable domain is DGGITQSPKYLFRKEGQNVTLSCEQNLNHDAMYWYRQDPGQGLRLIYYSQIVNDFQKGDIAEGYSVSREKKESFPLTVTSAQKNPTAFYLCASTPGSTDTQYFGPGTRLTVL.

This sequence joins TRBV7-2 and TRBJ2-3; D possibly corresponds to TRBD2 (5 bases). The V and J ends lost 7 bases and 5 bases respectively, with 13 bases between them. The germline V gene encodes CDR1 SGHTA and CDR2 FQGNSA. CDR3 length: 13 residues. This CDR3 is CASNWGVEDTQYF. CDR3 sequence (DNA): TGTGCCAGCAACTGGGGAGTAGAAGATACGCAGTATTTT.

The chain employs TRBV7-9 and TRBJ2-3, with D hard to call. Trimming cost V 4 bases and J 3 bases, with 11 bases left between them. Germline assignment: CDR1 SEHNR and CDR2 FQNEAQ (reference sequence). There are 14 residues in the CDR3. The CDR3: CASSSSPRTDTQYF. CDR3 in DNA: TGTGCCAGCAGCTCTAGTCCTCGGACAGATACGCAGTATTTT. The variable domain in full, completed from reference TRBV7-9 and TRBJ2-3, reads DTGVSQNPRHKITKRGQNVTFRCDPISEHNRLYWYRQTLGQGPEFLTYFQNEAQLEKSRLLSDRFSAERPKGSFSTLEIQRTEQGDSAMYLCASSSSPRTDTQYFGPGTRLTVL.

The chain combines TRBV28 with TRBJ1-1; TRBD1 is a possible D gene (6 bases). V was clipped by 4 bases and J by 3 bases, with 15 bases between them. Germline loops: CDR1 MDHEN, CDR2 SYDVKM. The CDR3 is 15 amino acids. CDR3 bases: TGTGCCAGCAGTTCCCCTGAAGGGGGGGACACTGAAGCTTTCTTT. Amino acid sequence: CASSSPEGGDTEAFF.

The chain links TRBV7-3 to TRBJ2-1, with TRBD2 matching 9 bases. The V gene's germline CDR1 is SGHTA and CDR2 FQGTGA. The CDR3 consists of 13 residues. V was pared by 5 bases and J by 8 bases, with 4 bases of the junction left unmatched. CDR3 amino acids: CASSIAGVHEQFF. As DNA, the CDR3 is TGTGCCAGCAGCATAGCGGGAGTGCATGAGCAGTTCTTC.

As concerns this clone: Other DNA sequences in this specimen translate into the identical CDR3. The V gene is TRBV9, the J gene TRBJ1-2; TRBD1 might be the D (5 bases). Germline CDR1 SGDLS, CDR2 YYNGEE. Trimming took 0 bases from V and 2 from J, leaving 8 bases between them. The CDR3 has 14 residues. The CDR3 DNA reads as TGTGCCAGCAGCGTAGGGGGCACCAACTATGGCTACACCTTC. Amino acids: CASSVGGTNYGYTF. Filled out from reference TRBV9 and TRBJ1-2, the complete variable domain reads DSGVTQTPKHLITATGQRVTLRCSPRSGDLSVYWYQQSLDQGLQFLIQYYNGEERAKGNILERFSAQQFPDLHSELNLSSLELGDSALYFCASSVGGTNYGYTFGSGTRLTVV.

Remarks on this clone: The conserved final phenylalanine or tryptophan is absent from the CDR3, which likely points to a read error. The V gene is TRBV2, the J gene TRBJ2-7; D not resolved. Per the germline V gene, CDR1 is SNHLY and CDR2 is FYNNEI. With 4 bases removed from V and 3 bases from J, the gap between germline ends came to 13 bases. CDR3 size: 14 residues. CDR3 bases: TGTGCCAGCAGTGGGGTATCCACGGACTACGAGCAGTACTCC. Its protein product is CASSGVSTDYEQYS.

This rearrangement joins TRBV7-9 to TRBJ2-1, with D possibly matching TRBD2 (5 bases). Looked up from germline, CDR1 is SEHNR and CDR2 is FQNEAQ (reference sequence). This CDR3 comprises 16 residues. V was shortened by 1 base and J by 2 bases, with 12 bases between the two germline ends. CDR3 bases: TGTGCCAGCAGCTTAGGAGGGCGAATCCCCTACAATGAGCAGTTCTTC. Amino acids: CASSLGGRIPYNEQFF.

This chain uses TRBV30 with TRBJ2-1; D unresolved. The CDR3 loop spans 12 amino acids. The V end lost 2 bases, the J end lost 6 bases, and 8 bases lay between the germline ends. Germline V gene sequence: CDR1 GTSNPN, CDR2 SVGIG (reference sequence). The CDR3 sequence: CAWSFEVNEQFF. The DNA for the CDR3 is TGTGCCTGGAGTTTCGAGGTCAATGAGCAGTTCTTC.

The gene calls are TRBV6-6 and TRBJ1-2; 8 bases fit TRBD1. Germline CDR1 reads MNHNY; CDR2 reads SVGAGI (reference sequence). This CDR3 has 15 residues. Unmatched junction bases numbered 10, after V lost 4 bases and J lost 6 bases. In nucleotides, the CDR3 is TGTGCCAGCAGTTTGTATTGGACAGGGACACATGGCTACACCTTC. Protein: CASSLYWTGTHGYTF.

This clone was counted once. V and J are TRBV7-3 and TRBJ2-3, with D tentatively TRBD1 (6 bases). In germline, CDR1 is SGHTA, CDR2 FQGTGA. The CDR3 spans 15 residues. Trimming removed 8 bases at V and 6 bases at J, with 21 bases between. CDR3 sequence: CASGLWAGEGDTQYF. The CDR3 DNA follows: TGTGCCAGCGGTTTGTGGGCAGGGGAAGGGGATACGCAGTATTTT.

This chain uses TRBV7-3 with TRBJ2-1; 9 bases agree with TRBD1. The length of the CDR3 is 15 residues. From germline, CDR1 is SGHTA and CDR2 FQGTGA. V lost 4 bases, J lost 7 bases, and 8 bases stayed unmatched. The CDR3 reads CASSSDRGVRNEQFF. The CDR3 DNA reads TGTGCCAGCAGCTCTGACAGGGGGGTCAGAAATGAGCAGTTCTTC.

The CDR3 is CASSQDGLAGEYNEQFF. The CDR3 nucleotides are TGTGCCAGCAGCCAGGATGGACTAGCGGGCGAGTACAATGAGCAGTTCTTC. V is TRBV4-2 and J is TRBJ2-1, with TRBD2 matching 11 bases. CDR1 and CDR2 (germline): LGHNA, YNFKEQ. This CDR3 is 17 amino acids long. After removal of 3 bases from V and 4 bases from J, the junction contained 8 bases not matched to a gene.